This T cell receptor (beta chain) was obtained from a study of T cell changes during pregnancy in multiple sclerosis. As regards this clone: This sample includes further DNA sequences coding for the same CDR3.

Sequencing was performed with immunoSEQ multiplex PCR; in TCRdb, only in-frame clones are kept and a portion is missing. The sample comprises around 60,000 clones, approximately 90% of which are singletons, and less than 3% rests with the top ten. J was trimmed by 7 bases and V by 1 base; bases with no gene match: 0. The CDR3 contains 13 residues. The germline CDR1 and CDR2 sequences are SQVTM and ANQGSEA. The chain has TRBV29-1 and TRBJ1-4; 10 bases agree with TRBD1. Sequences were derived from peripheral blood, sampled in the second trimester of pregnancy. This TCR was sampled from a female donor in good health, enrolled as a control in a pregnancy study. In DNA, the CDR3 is TGCAGCGTTGAAGGGACAGGGGGTGAAAAACTGTTTTTT. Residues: CSVEGTGGEKLFF.